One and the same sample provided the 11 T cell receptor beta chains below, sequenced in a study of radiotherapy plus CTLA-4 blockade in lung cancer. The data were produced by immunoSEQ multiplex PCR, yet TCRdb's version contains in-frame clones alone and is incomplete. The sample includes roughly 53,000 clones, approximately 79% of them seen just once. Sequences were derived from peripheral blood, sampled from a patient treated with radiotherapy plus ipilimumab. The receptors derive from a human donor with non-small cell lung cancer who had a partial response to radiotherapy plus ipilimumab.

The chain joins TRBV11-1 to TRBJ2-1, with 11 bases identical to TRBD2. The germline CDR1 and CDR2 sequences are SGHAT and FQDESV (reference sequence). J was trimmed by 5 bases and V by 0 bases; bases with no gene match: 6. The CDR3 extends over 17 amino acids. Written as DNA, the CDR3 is TGTGCCAGCAGCTTAGCGCGTACTAGCGGGGGCCACAATGAGCAGTTCTTC. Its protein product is CASSLARTSGGHNEQFF.

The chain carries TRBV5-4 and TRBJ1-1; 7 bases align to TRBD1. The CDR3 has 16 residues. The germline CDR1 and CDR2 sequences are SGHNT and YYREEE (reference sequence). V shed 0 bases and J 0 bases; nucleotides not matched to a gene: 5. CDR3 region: CASSLVRTGLNTEAFF. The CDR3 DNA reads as TGTGCCAGCAGCTTGGTTCGGACAGGTCTGAACACTGAAGCTTTCTTT.

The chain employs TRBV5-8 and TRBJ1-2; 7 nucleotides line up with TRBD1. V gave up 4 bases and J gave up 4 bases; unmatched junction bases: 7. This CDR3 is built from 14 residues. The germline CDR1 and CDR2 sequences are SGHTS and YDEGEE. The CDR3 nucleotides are TGTGCCAGCAGCCACACAGGGGCGGTCTATGGCTACACCTTC. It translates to CASSHTGAVYGYTF.

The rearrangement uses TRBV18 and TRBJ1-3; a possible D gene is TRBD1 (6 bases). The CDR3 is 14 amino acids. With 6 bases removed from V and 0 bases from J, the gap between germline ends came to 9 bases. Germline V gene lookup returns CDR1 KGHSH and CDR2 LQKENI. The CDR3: CASSPDSSGNTIYF. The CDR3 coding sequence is TGTGCCAGCTCTCCGGACAGCTCTGGAAACACCATATATTTT.

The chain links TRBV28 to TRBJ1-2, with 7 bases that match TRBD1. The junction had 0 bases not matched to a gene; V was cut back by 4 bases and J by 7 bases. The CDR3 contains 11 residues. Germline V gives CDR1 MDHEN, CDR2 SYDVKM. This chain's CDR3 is CASSYRGGYTF. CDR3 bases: TGTGCCAGCAGTTACAGGGGTGGCTACACCTTC.

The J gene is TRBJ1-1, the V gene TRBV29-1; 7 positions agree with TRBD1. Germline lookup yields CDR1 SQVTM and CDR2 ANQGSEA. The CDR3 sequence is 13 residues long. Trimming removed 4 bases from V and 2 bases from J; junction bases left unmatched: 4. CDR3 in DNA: TGCAGCGTTGCCGGGACAGCCAACACTGAAGCTTTCTTT. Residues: CSVAGTANTEAFF.

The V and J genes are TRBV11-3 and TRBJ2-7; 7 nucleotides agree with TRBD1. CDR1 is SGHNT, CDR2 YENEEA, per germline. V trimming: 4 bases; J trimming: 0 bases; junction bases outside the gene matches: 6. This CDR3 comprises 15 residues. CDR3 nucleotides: TGTGCCAGCAGCTCAGGACAGGCCCTCTCCTACGAGCAGTACTTC. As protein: CASSSGQALSYEQYF.

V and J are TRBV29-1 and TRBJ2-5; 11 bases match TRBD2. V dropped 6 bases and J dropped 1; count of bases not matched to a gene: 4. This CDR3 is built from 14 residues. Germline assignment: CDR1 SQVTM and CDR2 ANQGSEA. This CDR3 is CSVMTSGAQETQYF. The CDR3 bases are TGCAGCGTCATGACTAGCGGGGCCCAAGAGACCCAGTACTTC.

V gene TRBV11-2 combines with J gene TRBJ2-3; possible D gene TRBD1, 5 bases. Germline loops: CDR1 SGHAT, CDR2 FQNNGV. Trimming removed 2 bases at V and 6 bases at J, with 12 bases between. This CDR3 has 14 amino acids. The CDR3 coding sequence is TGTGCCAGCAGCTTATGGGCAGGGTCGGATACGCAGTATTTT. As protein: CASSLWAGSDTQYF.

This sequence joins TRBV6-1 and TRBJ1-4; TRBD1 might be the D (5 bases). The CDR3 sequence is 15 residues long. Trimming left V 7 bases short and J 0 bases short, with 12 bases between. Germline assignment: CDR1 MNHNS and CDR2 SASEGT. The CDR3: CASNRQSATNEKLFF. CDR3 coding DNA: TGTGCCAGCAATCGACAGAGTGCAACTAATGAAAAACTGTTTTTT.

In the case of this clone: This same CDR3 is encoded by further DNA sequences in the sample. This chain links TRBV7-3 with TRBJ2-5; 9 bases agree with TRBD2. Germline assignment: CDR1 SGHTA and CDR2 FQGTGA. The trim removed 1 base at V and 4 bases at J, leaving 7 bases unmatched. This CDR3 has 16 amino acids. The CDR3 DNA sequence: TGTGCCAGCAGCTTAAGTGGCGGGGGGGCTGGAGAGACCCAGTACTTC. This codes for CASSLSGGGAGETQYF.